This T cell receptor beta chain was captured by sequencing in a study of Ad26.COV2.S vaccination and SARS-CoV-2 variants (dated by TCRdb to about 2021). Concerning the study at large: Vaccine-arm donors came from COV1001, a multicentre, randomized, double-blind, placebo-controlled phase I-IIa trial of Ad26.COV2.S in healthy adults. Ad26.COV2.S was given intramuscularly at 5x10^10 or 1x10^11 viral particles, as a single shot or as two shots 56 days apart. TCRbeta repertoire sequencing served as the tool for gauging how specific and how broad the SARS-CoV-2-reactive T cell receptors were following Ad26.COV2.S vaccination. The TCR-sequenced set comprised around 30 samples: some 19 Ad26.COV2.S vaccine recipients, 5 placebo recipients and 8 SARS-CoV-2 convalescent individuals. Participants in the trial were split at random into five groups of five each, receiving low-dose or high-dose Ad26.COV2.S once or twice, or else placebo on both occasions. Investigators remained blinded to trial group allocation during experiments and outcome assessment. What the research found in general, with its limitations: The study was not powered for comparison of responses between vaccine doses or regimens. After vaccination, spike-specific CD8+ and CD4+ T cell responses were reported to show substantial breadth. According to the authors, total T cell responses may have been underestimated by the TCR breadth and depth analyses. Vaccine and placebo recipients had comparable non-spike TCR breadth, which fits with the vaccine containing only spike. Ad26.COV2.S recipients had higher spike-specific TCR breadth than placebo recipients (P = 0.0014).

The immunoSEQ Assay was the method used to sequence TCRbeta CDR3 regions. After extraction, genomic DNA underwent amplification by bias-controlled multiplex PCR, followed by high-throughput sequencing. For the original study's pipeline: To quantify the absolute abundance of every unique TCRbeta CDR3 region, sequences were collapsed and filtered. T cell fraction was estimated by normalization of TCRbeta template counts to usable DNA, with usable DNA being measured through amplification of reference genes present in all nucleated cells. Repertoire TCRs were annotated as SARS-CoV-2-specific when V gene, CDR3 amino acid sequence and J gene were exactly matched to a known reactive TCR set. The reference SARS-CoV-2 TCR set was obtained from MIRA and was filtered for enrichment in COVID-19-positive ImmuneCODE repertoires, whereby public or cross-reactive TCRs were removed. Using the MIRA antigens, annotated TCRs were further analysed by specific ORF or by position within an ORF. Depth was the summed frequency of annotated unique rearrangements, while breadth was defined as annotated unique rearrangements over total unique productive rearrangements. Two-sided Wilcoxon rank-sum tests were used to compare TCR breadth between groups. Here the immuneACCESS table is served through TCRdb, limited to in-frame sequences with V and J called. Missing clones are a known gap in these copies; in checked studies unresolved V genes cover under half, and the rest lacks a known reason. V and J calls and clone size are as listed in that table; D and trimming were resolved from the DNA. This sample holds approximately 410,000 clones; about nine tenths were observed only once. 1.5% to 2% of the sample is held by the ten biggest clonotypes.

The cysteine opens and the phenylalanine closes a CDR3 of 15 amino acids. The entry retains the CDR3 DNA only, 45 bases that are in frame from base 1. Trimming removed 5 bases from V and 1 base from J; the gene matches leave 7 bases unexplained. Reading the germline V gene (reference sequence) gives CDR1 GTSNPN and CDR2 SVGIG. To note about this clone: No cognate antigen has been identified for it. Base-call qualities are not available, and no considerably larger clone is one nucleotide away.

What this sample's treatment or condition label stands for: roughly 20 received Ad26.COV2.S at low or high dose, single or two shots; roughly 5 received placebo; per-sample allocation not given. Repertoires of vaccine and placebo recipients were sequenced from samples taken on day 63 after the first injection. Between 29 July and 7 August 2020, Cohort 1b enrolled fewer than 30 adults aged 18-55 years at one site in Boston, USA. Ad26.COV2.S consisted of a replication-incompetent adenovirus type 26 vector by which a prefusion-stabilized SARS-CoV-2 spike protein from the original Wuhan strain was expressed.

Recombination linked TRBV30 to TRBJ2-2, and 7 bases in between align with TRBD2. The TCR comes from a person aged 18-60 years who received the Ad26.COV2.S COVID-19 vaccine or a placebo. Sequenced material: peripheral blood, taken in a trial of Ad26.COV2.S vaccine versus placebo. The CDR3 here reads CAWAVGRVNTGELFF. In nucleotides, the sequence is TGTGCCTGGGCTGTAGGGAGGGTGAACACCGGGGAGCTGTTTTTT.